These T cell receptor beta chains were read from a single sample in a study of cytotoxic CD8 clonotypes in ibrutinib-treated CLL. Using immunoSEQ multiplex PCR, the repertoire was profiled, and TCRdb retains in-frame clones only, with some absent. In the table there are 150,000 or so clones, roughly 88% of which are singletons. The material sequenced was PBMCs, taken at disease progression, from a patient treated with ibrutinib. The origin of the receptors is a human donor with chronic lymphocytic leukemia. Each CDR3 is given with its conserved first and last residue. The D gene is left open where the match is weak. Where a row states a size, it is once, few, many or the class of an expanded clone; other rows omit it.

len	v_gene	abundance	j_gene	d_gene	CDR3nt	CDR3aa
14	TRBV27	NA	TRBJ2-7	NA	TGTGCCAGCAGTATCAGACCCATCCACTACGAGCAGTACTTC	CASSIRPIHYEQYF
14	TRBV28	NA	TRBJ1-2	TRBD1	TGTGCCAGCAGTTTGTGGACAGGGGCCTATGGCTACACCTTC	CASSLWTGAYGYTF
14	TRBV6-5	once	TRBJ1-1	NA	TGTGCCAGCAGTTACGGGGCTCGGAACACTGAAGCTTTCTTT	CASSYGARNTEAFF
14	TRBV30	NA	TRBJ1-4	TRBD1	TGTGCCTGGAGTTGGAACAGGGGAGATGAAAAACTGTTTTTT	CAWSWNRGDEKLFF
16	TRBV27	NA	TRBJ1-2	TRBD1	TGTGCCAGCAGTCCTCCCCCTCGGACAGGGATAGGTGGCTACACCTTC	CASSPPPRTGIGGYTF
15	TRBV6-5	NA	TRBJ1-2	NA	TGTGCCAGCACCCCGGGGGGGGGAATACTTTATGGCTACACCTTC	CASTPGGGILYGYTF
15	TRBV7-9	NA	TRBJ2-3	NA	TGTGCCAGCAGCTTATCGCGTTCCCCATTTGGTACGCAGTATTTT	CASSLSRSPFGTQYF
15	TRBV11-2	NA	TRBJ2-1	NA	TGTGCCAGCAGCTTAGTATTTGGACAAACCGATGAGCAGTTCTTC	CASSLVFGQTDEQFF
14	TRBV19	NA	TRBJ1-5	NA	TGTGCCAGTGTCCCTCGGGGGTATGCTCAGCCCCAGCATTTT	CASVPRGYAQPQHF
16	TRBV13	NA	TRBJ2-5	TRBD2	TGTGCCAGCAGCTCCCCCGGACTAGCGGGGGTAGAGACCCAGTACTTC	CASSSPGLAGVETQYF
14	TRBV27	NA	TRBJ1-4	NA	TGTGCCAGCAGTTTTCAAGCAACTAATGAAAAACTGTTTTTT	CASSFQATNEKLFF
16	TRBV5-1	NA	TRBJ2-2	NA	TGCGCCAGCAGCTTGGGAGTCAGGCCGAACACCGGGGAGCTGTTTTTT	CASSLGVRPNTGELFF
14	TRBV19	NA	TRBJ2-4	TRBD1	TGTGCCAGTAGTGACCAGGGGGCGCAAGGCATTCAGTACTTC	CASSDQGAQGIQYF
18	TRBV7-3	NA	TRBJ2-1	NA	TGTGCCAGCAGCCCTAAACCGGGACCACGACGGGACTACAATGAGCAGTTCTTC	CASSPKPGPRRDYNEQFF
13	TRBV7-8	few	TRBJ1-5	NA	TGTGCCAGCAGCAAGGCTGAGTTGCAGCCCCAGCATTTT	CASSKAELQPQHF
16	TRBV30	once	TRBJ2-3	NA	TGTGCCTGGAGTGTGGGGAGCATGCCTAGCACAGATACGCAGTATTTT	CAWSVGSMPSTDTQYF
17	TRBV5-3	NA	TRBJ1-2	NA	TGTGCCAGAAGCACGGGACGCCGACTAGAACCTAACTATGGCTACACCTTC	CARSTGRRLEPNYGYTF
19	TRBV5-6	NA	TRBJ2-2	TRBD2	TGTGCCAGCGGACCTTTTCAACTAGCGGGAGTACCTAGCACCGGGGAGCTGTTTTTT	CASGPFQLAGVPSTGELFF
13	TRBV27	NA	TRBJ2-7	TRBD2	TGTGCCAGCAGTACCGGGACTAGATACGAGCAGTACTTC	CASSTGTRYEQYF
15	TRBV13	NA	TRBJ2-7	NA	TGTGCCAGCAGCTCCCTCCCGGGGGCCCGCGGCGAGCAGTACTTC	CASSSLPGARGEQYF
15	TRBV18	NA	TRBJ1-4	NA	TGTGCCAGCTCACCTTCGGGATTTAATAATGAAAAACTGTTTTTT	CASSPSGFNNEKLFF
18	TRBV5-1	NA	TRBJ2-2	TRBD2	TGCGCCAGCAGCTGGGAACTAAATCTAGCGGGAGTCGTCGGGGAGCTGTTTTTT	CASSWELNLAGVVGELFF
12	TRBV6-6	once	TRBJ2-7	NA	TGTGCCAGCAGAGGACCAACTAACGAGCAGTACTTC	CASRGPTNEQYF
15	TRBV6-1	NA	TRBJ1-5	NA	TGTGCCAGCACGGCCTTGGGGGATAGCAATCAGCCCCAGCATTTT	CASTALGDSNQPQHF
14	TRBV6-1	NA	TRBJ2-3	NA	TGTGCCAGTGCAACAGGCTTAAGCACAGATACGCAGTATTTT	CASATGLSTDTQYF
15	TRBV2	NA	TRBJ2-1	NA	TGTGCCAGCAGTGAGTACTTAACTCATTACAATGAGCAGTTCTTC	CASSEYLTHYNEQFF
14	TRBV19	NA	TRBJ1-1	TRBD1	TGTGCCAGTAGGACGACAGGGGGGGACACTGAAGCTTTCTTT	CASRTTGGDTEAFF
14	TRBV10-1	NA	TRBJ2-1	TRBD2	TGCGCCAGCAGTGAGGCGGGAGACTACAATGAGCAGTTCTTC	CASSEAGDYNEQFF
15	TRBV27	NA	TRBJ1-1	TRBD1	TGTGCCAGCAGTCCGTGGGACAGGATGAACACTGAAGCTTTCTTT	CASSPWDRMNTEAFF
15	TRBV6-5	NA	TRBJ2-1	NA	TGTGCCAGCAGTTACAGTCAGGGACCTTACAATGAGCAGTTCTTC	CASSYSQGPYNEQFF
17	TRBV30	NA	TRBJ1-3	TRBD1	TGTGCCTGGAATCCTGACAGGGGGCGGGTTTTTGGAAACACCATATATTTT	CAWNPDRGRVFGNTIYF
15	TRBV6-4	NA	TRBJ2-5	TRBD1	TGTGCCAGCAGTGACGGTGGACAGGAAGGAGAGACCCAGTACTTC	CASSDGGQEGETQYF
15	TRBV9	NA	TRBJ1-4	NA	TGTGCCAGCAGCGGCGGGACGCAGACTAATGAAAAACTGTTTTTT	CASSGGTQTNEKLFF
15	TRBV6-1	NA	TRBJ1-1	TRBD1	TGTGCCAGCAGTGGAAAGACAGGGGCGGACACTGAAGCTTTCTTT	CASSGKTGADTEAFF
15	TRBV7-9	once	TRBJ1-4	NA	TGTGCCAGCAGCTTAGGGGGACAAACTAATGAAAAACTGTTTTTT	CASSLGGQTNEKLFF
13	TRBV29-1	NA	TRBJ1-1	NA	TGCAGCGTTGAGCAGCAGGGATACACTGAAGCTTTCTTT	CSVEQQGYTEAFF
16	TRBV7-9	once	TRBJ2-7	TRBD2	TGTGCCAGCAGCTTACTAGCGGGATATGGGGGAAACGAGCAGTACTTC	CASSLLAGYGGNEQYF
19	TRBV2	NA	TRBJ1-1	NA	TGTGCCAGCAGTCGAGAACCTCCGGGAGGGGCACCCATGAACACTGAAGCTTTCTTT	CASSREPPGGAPMNTEAFF
14	TRBV7-3	NA	TRBJ2-1	NA	TGTGCCAGCAGACAAGGAGGATCCTACAATGAGCAGTTCTTC	CASRQGGSYNEQFF
16	TRBV19	NA	TRBJ1-2	TRBD1	TGTGCCAGCCCGGGACAGGGAGGGTATTTTCTGTATGGCTACACCTTC	CASPGQGGYFLYGYTF
10	TRBV7-9	NA	TRBJ2-7	NA	TGTGCCAGTTCAGGGTATGAGCAGTACTTC	CASSGYEQYF
13	TRBV27	NA	TRBJ2-1	NA	TGTGCCAGCAGTTTCGGCGGGATGAATGAGCAGTTCTTC	CASSFGGMNEQFF
18	TRBV5-6	NA	TRBJ2-2	NA	TGTGCCAGCAGCTTGTGGGGTTGGGTCGTTGGGAACACCGGGGAGCTGTTTTTT	CASSLWGWVVGNTGELFF
15	TRBV6-5	NA	TRBJ1-5	NA	TGTGCCAGCAGACCGACAGACAATAGCAATCAGCCCCAGCATTTT	CASRPTDNSNQPQHF
14	TRBV6-5	NA	TRBJ1-1	NA	TGTGCCAGCAAAAACGGAGACATGAACACTGAAGCTTTCTTT	CASKNGDMNTEAFF
14	TRBV28	NA	TRBJ2-7	NA	TGTGCCAGCATCAGGGACAATATGTCCTACGAGCAGTACTTC	CASIRDNMSYEQYF
14	TRBV9	few	TRBJ1-1	NA	TGTGCCAGCAGCGTACAGGGAGGGGACACTGAAGCTTTCTTT	CASSVQGGDTEAFF
15	TRBV18	NA	TRBJ2-7	NA	TGTGCCAGCTCACCTGAGGGCAAGGTGTCCTACGAGCAGTACTTC	CASSPEGKVSYEQYF